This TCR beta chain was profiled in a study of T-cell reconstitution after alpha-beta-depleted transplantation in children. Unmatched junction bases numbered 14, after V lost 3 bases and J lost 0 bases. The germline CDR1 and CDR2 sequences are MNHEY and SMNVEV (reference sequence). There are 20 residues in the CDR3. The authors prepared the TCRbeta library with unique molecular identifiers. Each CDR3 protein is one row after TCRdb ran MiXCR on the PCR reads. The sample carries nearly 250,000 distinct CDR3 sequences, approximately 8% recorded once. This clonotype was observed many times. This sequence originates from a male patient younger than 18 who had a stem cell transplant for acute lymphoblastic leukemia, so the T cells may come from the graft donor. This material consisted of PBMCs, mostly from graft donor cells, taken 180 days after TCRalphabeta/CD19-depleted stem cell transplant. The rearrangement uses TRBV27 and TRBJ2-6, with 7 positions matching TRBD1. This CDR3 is CASSFQVPGTASSGANVLTF. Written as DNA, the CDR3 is TGTGCCAGCAGTTTTCAGGTCCCCGGGACAGCTAGCTCTGGGGCCAACGTCCTGACTTTC.